This T cell receptor (beta chain) derives from a study of T-cell memory formation after mild COVID-19 (dated by TCRdb to the early 2020s). As for the study more broadly: Most TCR sequence clusters were specific to one of the two donors. In two donors, T-cell clones that expanded and contracted after mild COVID-19 were followed by sequencing TCRalpha and TCRbeta repertoires longitudinally. Two young, previously healthy adult volunteers, one female and one male, were included in the cohort. Beyond this particular receptor, the publication reports: Only two mild cases were covered in the study, and larger cohorts including severe cases with pre-infection samples were considered necessary. Some responding clones were detected in pre-infection memory, suggesting pre-existing cross-reactive memory T cells joined the SARS-CoV-2 response. Whether the second-wave clones peaking on day 37 were SARS-CoV-2 specific was not confirmed. Contracting CD4+ clones appeared mostly in the CM and EM memory subsets, whereas CD8+ clones were enriched in EMRA. Clones that contracted from day 15 to 85 showed balanced CD4/CD8 phenotypes, whereas a second wave of clones that expanded from day 15 to 37 leaned towards CD4+.

For this chain, trimming is 2 bases at the V end and 9 bases at the J end, and the number of junction bases without a gene match is 7. As encoded in the germline V gene, CDR1 is SGHTA while CDR2 is FQGNSA. The CDR3 covers 14 residues, taking in both the cysteine and the phenylalanine. The DNA shown is the 42-base CDR3, in frame from base 1. The sequencing machine was an Illumina NovaSeq 6000. Using 5'RACE with constant-segment primers, TCRalpha and TCRbeta cDNA libraries were constructed, with sample barcodes and unique molecular identifiers added in the process. RNA was extracted from every sample with Trizol reagent. Amplification of the libraries took two PCR steps, and the second step added a second sample barcode plus Illumina TruSeq adapters. The libraries were sequenced on an Illumina NovaSeq using 2 x 150 bp paired-end reads. The study's own analysis went as follows. The reads were demultiplexed and collapsed into UMI-guided consensus sequences using migec v1.2.7. Using mixcr v2.1.11, the UMI consensuses were aligned to TRA and TRB V and J templates and assembled into clonotypes. Clonotypes were classified as expanded or contracted when called significant by both edgeR and NoisET, with noise models trained on biological replicates. For edgeR calls, the cutoffs were a false discovery rate-adjusted p below 0.01 and a log2 fold-change threshold of 1. As an exploratory analysis of dynamics, PCA with hierarchical clustering was applied to max-normalized trajectories of the 1000 most abundant clonotypes. Separately sequenced CD4+ and CD8+ repertoires were used to assign the CD4 or CD8 phenotype of responding clones. The public reads were run again by TCRdb, first through fastp at Q25 and then through MiXCR, and only productive beta chains were kept. Each entry is one CDR3 protein sequence, shown with its most common DNA and genes. TCRdb assigned the V and J calls; the authors' analysis was not used. Here the sample has tens of thousands of distinct CDR3 sequences; 12% occur a single time. Around 25% of the sample lies in the top ten.

Ficoll-Paque density gradient centrifugation was the method used to isolate PBMCs. In this sample, this clonotype turned up many times. Its recognized antigen is unknown. Base quality data are lacking; no much larger clone is found one base away. Recombination linked TRBV7-2 to TRBJ2-7; the junction holds 10 bases that match TRBD2. The sequencing input was PBMCs or a T cell subset sorted from them (not recorded which). The receptor was isolated from a man aged 18 to 30 who had mild COVID-19 (a few samples of this study predate the infection). The sample titles of this study are shuffled in the database, so cell type and time point are left out; the donor was told from shared clones. In nucleotide form, the sequence is TGTGCCAGCAGCTTAAGAGCGGGGGGGCCGCGGCAGTACTTC. It encodes CASSLRAGGPRQYF.